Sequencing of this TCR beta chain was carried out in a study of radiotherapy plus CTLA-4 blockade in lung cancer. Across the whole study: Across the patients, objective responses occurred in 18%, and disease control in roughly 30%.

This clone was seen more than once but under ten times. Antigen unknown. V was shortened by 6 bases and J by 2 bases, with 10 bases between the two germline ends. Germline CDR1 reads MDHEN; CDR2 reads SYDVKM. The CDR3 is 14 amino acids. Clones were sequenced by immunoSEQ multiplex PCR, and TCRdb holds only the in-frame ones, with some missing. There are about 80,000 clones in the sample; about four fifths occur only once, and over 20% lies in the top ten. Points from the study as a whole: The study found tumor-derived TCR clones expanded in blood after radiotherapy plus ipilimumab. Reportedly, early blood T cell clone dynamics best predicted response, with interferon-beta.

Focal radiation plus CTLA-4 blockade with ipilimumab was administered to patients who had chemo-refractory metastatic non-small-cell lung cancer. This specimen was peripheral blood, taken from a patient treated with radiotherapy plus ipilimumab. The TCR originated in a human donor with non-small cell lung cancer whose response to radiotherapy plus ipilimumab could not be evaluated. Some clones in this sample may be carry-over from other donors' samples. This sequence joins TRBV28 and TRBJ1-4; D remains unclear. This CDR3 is CASSTSGTNEKLFF. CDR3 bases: TGTGCCAGCAGCACGTCGGGGACTAATGAAAAACTGTTTTTT.